This TCR beta chain was sequenced for a study of T cell responses to AZD1222 COVID-19 vaccine. Produced via immunoSEQ multiplex PCR; TCRdb's table is partial and in-frame only. Of roughly 120,000 clones listed, 70% to 90% are singletons. The sample holds one count of this clone. Its antigen is not identified. Study-level findings and limits: Females made up more of the donors, who were largely white British, and clonal diversity may have come out too low. Increases in Spike-specific TCR breadth and depth were seen after two AZD1222 doses. Only a handful of people who got AZD1222 tested seropositive at baseline.

This TCR came from an adult who received the AZD1222 COVID-19 vaccine. Sequencing was performed on peripheral blood, taken 28 days after the second AZD1222 dose.

The CDR3 DNA sequence: TGCGCCAGCAGCCAAGAGGTAGCGGGGGCCCATTATTTGACAGATACGCAGTATTTT. Encoded protein: CASSQEVAGAHYLTDTQYF. The chain links TRBV4-1 to TRBJ2-3, with 9 nucleotides matching TRBD2. The CDR3 loop spans 19 amino acids. With V trimmed by 0 bases and J by 3 bases, 13 bases remained unmatched. CDR1 MGHRA and CDR2 YSYEKL come from the germline V gene.